This TCR beta chain was identified during a study of T cells after yellow fever vaccination. Broader study findings: Peak timing came faster in the weaker secondary response, day 5 versus 15. Most clones from primary vaccination resurfaced after the booster (around 95% CD4, 88% CD8).

With respect to this clonotype: Antigen: not known.

UMIs and a universal primer site were added when TCR cDNA was made by 5'RACE template switching. TCRdb reprocessed the 5' RACE reads via MiXCR and lists one record per CDR3 protein. Here the sample spans 200,000 to 300,000 distinct CDR3 sequences, roughly 6.3% being singletons. Per the germline V gene, CDR1 is SGHDN and CDR2 is FVKESK. Trimming stripped 1 base from V and 13 bases from J, with 14 bases between. This CDR3 contains 13 residues. The sequence came from a man aged 25 to 40 who received the YFV17D yellow fever vaccine. The specimen comprised CD4+ T cells sorted from PBMCs, sampled on the day of the yellow fever booster vaccination. The chain is built from TRBV14 and TRBJ2-4, with D tentatively TRBD1 (6 bases). The CDR3 coding sequence is TGTGCCAGCAGCCAAGCGGGACATGGCCTACAGTACTTC. Translating it yields CASSQAGHGLQYF.